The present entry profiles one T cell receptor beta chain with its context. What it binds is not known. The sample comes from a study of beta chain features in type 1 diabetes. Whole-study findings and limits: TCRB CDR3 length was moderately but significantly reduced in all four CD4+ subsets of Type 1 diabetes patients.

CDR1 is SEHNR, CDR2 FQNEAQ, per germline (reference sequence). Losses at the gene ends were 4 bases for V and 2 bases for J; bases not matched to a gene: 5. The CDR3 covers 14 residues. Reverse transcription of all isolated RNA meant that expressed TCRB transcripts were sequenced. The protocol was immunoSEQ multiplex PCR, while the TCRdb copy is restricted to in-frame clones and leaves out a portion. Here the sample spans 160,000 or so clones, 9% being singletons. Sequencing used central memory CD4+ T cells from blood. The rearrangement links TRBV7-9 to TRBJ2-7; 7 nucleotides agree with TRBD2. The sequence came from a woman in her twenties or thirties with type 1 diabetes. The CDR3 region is CASSWGTTTYEQYF. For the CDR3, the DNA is TGTGCCAGCAGCTGGGGGACTACAACCTACGAGCAGTACTTC. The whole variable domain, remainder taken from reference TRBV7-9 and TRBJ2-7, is DTGVSQNPRHKITKRGQNVTFRCDPISEHNRLYWYRQTLGQGPEFLTYFQNEAQLEKSRLLSDRFSAERPKGSFSTLEIQRTEQGDSAMYLCASSWGTTTYEQYFGPGTRLTVT.